This TCR beta chain was recovered during a study of tumor-infiltrating lymphocytes in localized non-small cell lung cancer. Here immunoSEQ multiplex PCR was the method, and the copy in TCRdb shows in-frame clones only, minus some. The sample carries fewer than 20,000 clones, over 70% recorded once. About this clone: Its antigen is currently unknown.

Study-level findings and limits: TCR sequencing covered a subset of patients with enough tissue. Recurrence-free survival showed no association with tumor T-cell fraction.

The V gene's germline CDR1 is SGHTS and CDR2 YDEGEE. V shed 4 bases, J shed 1 base, and the junction held 6 bases outside the gene matches. The CDR3 is 15 residues long. J is TRBJ2-7 and V is TRBV5-8; 9 bases agree with TRBD2. Sequenced sample: lung tumor tissue. The source of this sequence is a human donor with non-small cell lung cancer. The CDR3 DNA reads as TGTGCCAGCAGCCAAGAGCGGGGGGATTCCTACGAGCAGTACTTC. Translating it yields CASSQERGDSYEQYF.